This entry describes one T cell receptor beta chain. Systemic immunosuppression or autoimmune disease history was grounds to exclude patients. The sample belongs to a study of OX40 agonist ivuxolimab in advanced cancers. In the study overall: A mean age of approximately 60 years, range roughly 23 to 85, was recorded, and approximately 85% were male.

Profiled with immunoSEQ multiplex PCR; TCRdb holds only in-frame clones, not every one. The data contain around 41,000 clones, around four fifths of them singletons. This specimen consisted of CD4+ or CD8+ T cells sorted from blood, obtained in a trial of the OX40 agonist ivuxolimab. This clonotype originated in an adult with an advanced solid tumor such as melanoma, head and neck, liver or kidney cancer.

The CDR3 nucleotides read TGTGCCAGCAGTTTAGGAAATCCGCGGGAGAAGCAGTACTTC. This encodes CASSLGNPREKQYF. This chain uses TRBV28 with TRBJ2-7, with 7 nucleotides matching TRBD2. CDR1 is MDHEN and CDR2 is SYDVKM in the germline V gene. The CDR3 sequence is 14 residues long. With V trimmed by 2 bases and J by 8 bases, 9 bases remained unmatched.